This T cell receptor (beta chain) was sequenced in a study of cytomegalovirus exposure and HLA in healthy donors. The wider study: In an early release, HLA-typed donors contributed roughly 85 million unique TCR sequences.

Use of 60 Vbeta and 13 Jbeta primers characterized the PCR. Here immunoSEQ multiplex PCR was the method, and the copy in TCRdb shows in-frame clones only, minus some. Among under 200,000 clones listed, roughly 80% were seen once. Broader study findings: Roughly even sequencing depth across donors was the assumption behind the presence/absence analyses. Researchers counted 164 TCR beta chains as cytomegalovirus-associated. Immune exposure data for these donors was limited to CMV serostatus.

Germline CDR1 reads SGHNT; CDR2 reads YYREEE (reference sequence). The V gene end was trimmed by 2 bases and the J gene end by 11 bases; junction bases not matched to a gene: 13. There are 16 residues in the CDR3. Remarks on this clone: As yet, its antigen is unknown.

This sequence joins TRBV5-4 and TRBJ2-5, with TRBD2 matching over 12 bases. This sequence originates from a female donor in good health and CMV-seronegative. The sample consisted of PBMCs. The CDR3 DNA is TGTGCCAGCAGCTTTAGGACTAGCGGGACCTTCGGGGAGCAGTACTTC. Amino acids: CASSFRTSGTFGEQYF.